Shown below are 28 T cell receptor beta chains from a single sample sequenced in a study of blood T cell repertoires in COVID-19. The assay was immunoSEQ multiplex PCR, and TCRdb's table has in-frame clones only and misses some. The sample contains 170,000 or so clones, around nine tenths of which appear only once. Sequencing used peripheral blood. Receptor source: a man aged 50 or older with acute or convalescent COVID-19.

This chain joins TRBV3-1 (or the pseudogene TRBV3-2) and TRBJ1-1; no clear D. Trimming pared 1 base from V and 7 bases from J, leaving 4 bases between. The germline V gene has CDR1 LGHDT and CDR2 YNNKEL (reference sequence). CDR3 length: 11 amino acids. CDR3 sequence (DNA): TGTGCCAGCAGCCAAGCATTTGAAGCTTTCTTT. Translated: CASSQAFEAFF.

The chain recombines TRBV27 with TRBJ2-5; the D gene is possibly TRBD2 (5 bases). There are 13 residues in the CDR3. Germline CDR1 MNHEY, CDR2 SMNVEV (reference sequence). V shed 5 bases and J shed 5 bases, with 12 bases lying between them. This CDR3 reads CASSHEGWETQYF. The CDR3 coding sequence is TGTGCCAGCAGTCACGAGGGATGGGAGACCCAGTACTTC.

V usage is TRBV7-9 and J usage is TRBJ2-1; 11 nucleotides agree with TRBD2. The CDR3 consists of 17 residues. The junction had 11 bases not matched to a gene; V was cut back by 5 bases and J by 5 bases. Germline CDR1 and CDR2: SEHNR and FQNEAQ (reference sequence). The DNA for the CDR3 is TGTGCCAGCAGCCCTACTAGCGGGAGTACCGTCAACAATGAGCAGTTCTTC. Translated, it gives CASSPTSGSTVNNEQFF.

The rearrangement joins TRBV7-2 to TRBJ2-5, with 11 bases that match TRBD1. The CDR3 covers 13 residues. Germline lookup yields CDR1 SGHTA and CDR2 FQGNSA. The V gene end was trimmed by 5 bases and the J gene end by 7 bases; junction bases not matched to a gene: 3. CDR3 bases: TGTGCCAGCAGCGGGGACAGGGGGGGGACCCAGTACTTC. This gives the protein CASSGDRGGTQYF.

The chain recombines TRBV9 with TRBJ2-1, with 11 nucleotides matching TRBD2. V was pared by 3 bases and J by 4 bases, with 6 bases of the junction left unmatched. Per the germline V gene, CDR1 is SGDLS and CDR2 is YYNGEE. The length of the CDR3 is 16 residues. The CDR3 nucleotides read TGTGCCAGCAGCGCCCCCGGGACTAGCGGATACAATGAGCAGTTCTTC. As protein: CASSAPGTSGYNEQFF.

V and J are TRBV10-3 and TRBJ1-2; 7 positions agree with TRBD1. The germline V gene has CDR1 ENHRY and CDR2 SYGVKD. This CDR3 is 14 amino acids long. Trimming took 5 bases from V and 4 from J; bases not matched to a gene: 7. The CDR3 is CAISQFGQVYGYTF. As DNA, the CDR3 is TGTGCCATCAGTCAATTCGGACAGGTCTATGGCTACACCTTC.

This chain links TRBV7-3 with TRBJ2-2; a possible D gene is TRBD2 (6 bases). Germline loops: CDR1 SGHTA, CDR2 FQGTGA. The CDR3 sequence is 15 residues long. V was trimmed by 4 bases and J by 5 bases, leaving 14 bases between them. CDR3 DNA: TGTGCCAGCAGCTACCTTAGCGGCGGAACCGGGGAGCTGTTTTTT. Its translation is CASSYLSGGTGELFF.

This clone was observed a handful of times. The same CDR3 also results from other DNA sequences found in this sample. This chain links TRBV9 with TRBJ2-3, with D unresolved. Germline loops: CDR1 SGDLS, CDR2 YYNGEE. The CDR3 loop spans 13 amino acids. Trimming took off 2 bases at V and 1 base at J, with 5 bases between the two ends. The CDR3 protein is CASSVSGTDTQYF. CDR3 sequence (DNA): TGTGCCAGCAGCGTGTCCGGCACAGATACGCAGTATTTT.

The V and J genes are TRBV27 and TRBJ1-3; D remains unclear. The germline V and J ends were trimmed by 0 bases and 9 bases, with 18 bases remaining between them. Germline V gene sequence: CDR1 MNHEY, CDR2 SMNVEV (reference sequence). The CDR3 extends over 16 amino acids. CDR3 sequence (DNA): TGTGCCAGCAGTTTATCCCCGGGGTCCGCCCGGGCCACCATATATTTT. Amino acids: CASSLSPGSARATIYF.

The V gene is TRBV7-2, the J gene TRBJ1-2; 9 bases align to TRBD1. Germline CDR1 reads SGHTA; CDR2 reads FQGNSA. The CDR3 runs to 14 residues. After removal of 5 bases from V and 5 bases from J, the junction contained 6 bases not matched to a gene. The CDR3, as DNA: TGTGCCAGCAGCCAGGACAGGGGTTGGTATGGCTACACCTTC. It specifies CASSQDRGWYGYTF.

V usage is TRBV6-2 or TRBV6-3 and J usage is TRBJ2-1; TRBD2 matches 7 bases. Germline values: CDR1 MNHEY, CDR2 SVGEGT. The junction had 7 bases not matched to a gene; V was cut back by 5 bases and J by 3 bases. The CDR3 sequence is 15 residues long. CDR3 coding DNA: TGTGCCAGCAGTAACCAGCGGGACGGCTACAATGAGCAGTTCTTC. Its protein product is CASSNQRDGYNEQFF.

J is TRBJ2-3 and V is TRBV5-8, with 8 bases matching TRBD1. Germline trimming cut 2 bases from V and 1 base from J; bases unmatched to any gene: 3. The CDR3 loop spans 15 amino acids. Looked up from germline, CDR1 is SGHTS and CDR2 is YDEGEE. The CDR3 is CASSLPGQGTDTQYF. The CDR3 bases are TGTGCCAGCAGCTTACCGGGACAGGGCACAGATACGCAGTATTTT.

V usage is TRBV27 and J usage is TRBJ2-6, with D tentatively TRBD1 (6 bases). The CDR3 contains 17 residues. CDR1 and CDR2 from the germline V gene are MNHEY and SMNVEV (reference sequence). V was shortened by 4 bases and J by 1 base, with 14 bases between the two germline ends. CDR3 in DNA: TGTGCCAGCAGTTCTCGGGACACCACGTCTGGGGCCAACGTCCTGACTTTC. Translated, it gives CASSSRDTTSGANVLTF.

The chain has TRBV28 and TRBJ1-2, with 10 bases matching TRBD1. Germline loops: CDR1 MDHEN, CDR2 SYDVKM. The CDR3 has 14 residues. After removal of 6 bases from V and 8 bases from J, the junction contained 9 bases not matched to a gene. As DNA, the CDR3 is TGTGCCAGCAGGGGACCGGGACAGGGGAGCGGCTACACCTTC. It translates to CASRGPGQGSGYTF.

This rearrangement joins TRBV5-5 to TRBJ1-2; TRBD1 is a possible D gene (6 bases). The CDR3 loop spans 15 amino acids. In germline, CDR1 is SGHKS, CDR2 YYEKEE (reference sequence). V shed 3 bases and J shed 2 bases, with 14 bases lying between them. The CDR3 here is CASSSTGTQNYGYTF. CDR3 coding DNA: TGTGCCAGCAGCTCCACTGGGACACAAAACTATGGCTACACCTTC.

The chain is built from TRBV6-2 or TRBV6-3 and TRBJ2-1, with 14 bases matching TRBD2. The CDR3 spans 15 residues. Trimming took 0 bases from V and 12 from J; bases not matched to a gene: 4. Germline CDR1 is MNHEY and CDR2 is SVGEGT. For the CDR3, the DNA is TGTGCCAGCAGTTACTCGGGACTAGCGGGAGTAAGGCAGTTCTTC. Translation gives CASSYSGLAGVRQFF.

This chain links TRBV30 with TRBJ1-4; D not resolved. Trimming cost V 5 bases and J 0 bases, with 13 bases left between them. Germline CDR1 and CDR2: GTSNPN and SVGIG (reference sequence). The CDR3 is 15 residues long. CDR3: CAWGGEAATNEKLFF. Here the CDR3 DNA reads TGTGCCTGGGGCGGAGAGGCAGCAACTAATGAAAAACTGTTTTTT.

This clone was counted once. The chain employs TRBV5-6 and TRBJ2-1; D is ambiguous. V lost 0 bases to trimming and J lost 7 bases, with 5 bases between them. The CDR3 has 12 residues. CDR1 and CDR2 (germline): SGHDT, YYEEEE. CDR3: CASSLARNEQFF. The CDR3 region has the DNA TGTGCCAGCAGCTTGGCCAGGAATGAGCAGTTCTTC.

The genes are TRBV7-3 and TRBJ1-1; D gene unclear. The germline V and J ends were trimmed by 5 bases and 9 bases, with 16 bases remaining between them. The CDR3 has 13 amino acids. Germline-derived CDR1 and CDR2 are SGHTA and FQGTGA. The CDR3 spells CASSIQTGSQAFF. The DNA of the CDR3 is TGTGCCAGCAGCATTCAGACCGGGTCCCAAGCTTTCTTT.

The chain employs TRBV24-1 and TRBJ2-1, with 9 bases that match TRBD1. The V gene's germline CDR1 is KGHDR and CDR2 SFDVKD. V trimming: 5 bases; J trimming: 4 bases; junction bases outside the gene matches: 5. This CDR3 is built from 15 residues. The CDR3 loop reads CATSGPGQGYNEQFF. The CDR3 DNA sequence: TGTGCCACCAGTGGCCCGGGACAGGGTTACAATGAGCAGTTCTTC.

A single count supports this clone. This chain joins TRBV5-1 and TRBJ2-1; TRBD1 aligns across 7 bases. V trimming: 0 bases; J trimming: 6 bases; junction bases outside the gene matches: 9. Germline assignment: CDR1 SGHRS and CDR2 YFSETQ. CDR3 length: 16 residues. DNA of the CDR3: TGCGCCAGCAGCTTGGGAAAACGGGCAGGGGGCAATGAGCAGTTCTTC. Protein product: CASSLGKRAGGNEQFF.

This clone was seen a single time. The chain recombines TRBV27 with TRBJ2-6, with a weak D call TRBD2 (6 bases). CDR1 and CDR2 (germline): MNHEY, SMNVEV (reference sequence). V was cut by 8 bases and J by 0 bases, with 8 bases left in between. CDR3 size: 14 residues. CDR3 loop: CASGRSSGANVLTF. DNA for the CDR3: TGTGCCAGCGGGAGGAGCTCTGGGGCCAACGTCCTGACTTTC.

CDR3 bases: TGTGCCAGCAGCTTAACGGGGGGACAGGAGAAGGGCTACACCTTC. Protein product: CASSLTGGQEKGYTF. The chain carries TRBV7-3 and TRBJ1-2; 8 bases are shared with TRBD1. The CDR3 consists of 15 residues. Germline loops: CDR1 SGHTA, CDR2 FQGTGA. Germline trimming cut 0 bases from V and 8 bases from J; bases unmatched to any gene: 8.

The V and J genes are TRBV2 and TRBJ1-6, with 8 bases lining up with TRBD1. This CDR3 is built from 15 residues. V was pared by 11 bases and J by 13 bases, with 19 bases of the junction left unmatched. Germline CDR1 reads SNHLY; CDR2 reads FYNNEI. In nucleotides, the CDR3 is TGTGCCTCCCTAAGGGACAGGCAGAGTCCCTCGCCCCTCCACTTT. Its translation is CASLRDRQSPSPLHF.

The rearrangement joins TRBV10-1 to TRBJ2-7; D not certain. The CDR3 totals 12 residues. Germline-derived CDR1 and CDR2 are WNHNN and SYGVQD (reference sequence). V gave up 0 bases and J gave up 4 bases, with 4 bases separating them. In DNA form, the CDR3 reads TGCGCCAGCAGTGAGTCTAGTTACGAGCAGTACTTC. Its protein is CASSESSYEQYF.

This chain links TRBV12-3 or TRBV12-4 with TRBJ1-4; D is ambiguous. The CDR3 is made up of 11 amino acids. V was pared by 8 bases and J by 8 bases, with 9 bases between. CDR3 residues: CASQLGEKLFF. The CDR3 region has the DNA TGTGCCAGCCAGCTGGGCGAAAAACTGTTTTTT.

The J gene is TRBJ1-3, the V gene TRBV28; 10 bases are shared with TRBD1. Germline-derived CDR1 and CDR2 are MDHEN and SYDVKM. The V and J ends lost 6 bases and 10 bases, in that order; junction bases with no gene match: 24. The CDR3 has 19 amino acids. The CDR3 sequence is CASSHEGQGSRAAIATIYF. The CDR3 DNA is TGTGCCAGCAGCCACGAGGGACAGGGGTCGAGGGCCGCGATTGCTACCATATATTTT.

The V and J genes are TRBV19 and TRBJ2-2, with 8 bases fitting TRBD1. The CDR3 has 14 residues. V was clipped by 8 bases and J by 1 base; unmatched bases: 3. Germline CDR1 and CDR2: LNHDA and SQIVND (reference sequence). CDR3 sequence (DNA): TGTGCCAGTGGGGACAGGCGGAACACCGGGGAGCTGTTTTTT. Translated: CASGDRRNTGELFF.